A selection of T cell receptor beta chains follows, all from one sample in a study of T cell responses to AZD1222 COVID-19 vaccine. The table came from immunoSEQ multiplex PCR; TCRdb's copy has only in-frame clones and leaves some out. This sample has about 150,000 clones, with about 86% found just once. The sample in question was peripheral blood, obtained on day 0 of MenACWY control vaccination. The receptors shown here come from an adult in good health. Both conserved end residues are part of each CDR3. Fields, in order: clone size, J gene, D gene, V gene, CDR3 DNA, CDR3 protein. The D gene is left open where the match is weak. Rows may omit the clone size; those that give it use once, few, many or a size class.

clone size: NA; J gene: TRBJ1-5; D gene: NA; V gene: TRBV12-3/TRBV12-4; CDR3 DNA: TGTGCCAGCAGTTTGCAGGCGCATCAGCCCCAGCATTTT; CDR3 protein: CASSLQAHQPQHF
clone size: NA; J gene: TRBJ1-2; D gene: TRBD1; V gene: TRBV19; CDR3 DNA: TGTGCCAGTAGTATAGATGGGACAGCCTGGGCTGGCTACACCTTC; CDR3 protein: CASSIDGTAWAGYTF
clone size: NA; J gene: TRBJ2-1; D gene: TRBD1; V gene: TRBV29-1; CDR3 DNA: TGCAGCGTTCCCTCGGACAGGGGATCGAATGAGCAGTTCTTC; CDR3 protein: CSVPSDRGSNEQFF
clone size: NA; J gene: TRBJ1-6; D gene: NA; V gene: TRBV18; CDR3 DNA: TGTGCCAGCTCAACCCAACGTTCGGCAGTTAGCTCCTATAATTCACCCCTCCACTTT; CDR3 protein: CASSTQRSAVSSYNSPLHF
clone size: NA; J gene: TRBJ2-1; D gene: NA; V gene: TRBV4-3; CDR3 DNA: TGCGCCAGCAGCCAAGATCTCGGGGGCGGCAATGAGCAGTTCTTC; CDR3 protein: CASSQDLGGGNEQFF
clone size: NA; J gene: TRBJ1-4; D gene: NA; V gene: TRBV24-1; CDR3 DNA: TGTGCCACCAGTGACCCCAGGGGCGCGGATGAAAAACTGTTTTTT; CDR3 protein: CATSDPRGADEKLFF
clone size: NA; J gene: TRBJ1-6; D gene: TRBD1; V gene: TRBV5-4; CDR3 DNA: TGTGCCAGCAGCTTGACAGGGGATAATTCACCCCTCCACTTT; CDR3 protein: CASSLTGDNSPLHF
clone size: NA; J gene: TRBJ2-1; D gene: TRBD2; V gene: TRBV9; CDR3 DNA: TGTGCCAGCAGCATTCTAGCGGGGGGGCATACTGAGCAGTTCTTC; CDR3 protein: CASSILAGGHTEQFF
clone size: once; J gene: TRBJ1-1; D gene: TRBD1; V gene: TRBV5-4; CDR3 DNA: TGTGCCAGCAGCTCTGGACAGGGGGCTCGAATGAACACTGAAGCTTTCTTT; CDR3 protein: CASSSGQGARMNTEAFF
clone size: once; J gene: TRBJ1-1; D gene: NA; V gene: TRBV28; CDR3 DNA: TGTGCCAGCAAGGCGACTGAAGCTTTCTTT; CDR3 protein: CASKATEAFF
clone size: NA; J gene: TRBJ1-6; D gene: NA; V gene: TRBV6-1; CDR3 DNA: TGTGCCAGCAGTGAAGTTCGGGGATTCGAGAGCTCCTATAATTCACCCCTCCACTTT; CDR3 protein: CASSEVRGFESSYNSPLHF
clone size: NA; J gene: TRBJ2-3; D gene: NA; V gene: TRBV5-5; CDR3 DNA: TGTGCCAGCAGCTTGGTGGGTTACACAGATACGCAGTATTTT; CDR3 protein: CASSLVGYTDTQYF
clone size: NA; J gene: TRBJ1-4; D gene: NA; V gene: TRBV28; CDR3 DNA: TGTGCCAGCAGTCCCCCGGCACGGCTAAATGAAAAACTGTTTTTT; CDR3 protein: CASSPPARLNEKLFF
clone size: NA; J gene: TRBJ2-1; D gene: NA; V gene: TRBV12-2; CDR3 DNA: TGTGCAAGTCGCTTAGCGCAGGCGGGGATTAAGTTCTTC; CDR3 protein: CASRLAQAGIKFF
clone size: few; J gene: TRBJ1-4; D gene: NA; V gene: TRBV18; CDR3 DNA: TGTGCCAGCTCGGCCTTTAACAGGGAGGCTGAAAAACTGTTTTTT; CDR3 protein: CASSAFNREAEKLFF
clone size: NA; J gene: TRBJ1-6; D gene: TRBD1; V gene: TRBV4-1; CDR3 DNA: TGCGCCAGCAGCCAAGGGGGCAGGGGGCGCAATAATTCACCCCTCCACTTT; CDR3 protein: CASSQGGRGRNNSPLHF
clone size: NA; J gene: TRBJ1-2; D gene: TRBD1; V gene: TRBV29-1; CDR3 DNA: TGCAGCGCGACAGGGGACGTACAAGGGGGCTACACCTTC; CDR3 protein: CSATGDVQGGYTF
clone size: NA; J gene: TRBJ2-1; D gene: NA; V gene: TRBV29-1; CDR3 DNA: TGCAGCGTTGAACTGAAGGGACTCAACAATGAGCAGTTCTTC; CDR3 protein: CSVELKGLNNEQFF
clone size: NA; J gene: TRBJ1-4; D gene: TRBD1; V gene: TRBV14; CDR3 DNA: TGTGCCAGCAGCCACGACAGGGGGCGGAGGCATGAAAAACTGTTTTTT; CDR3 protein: CASSHDRGRRHEKLFF
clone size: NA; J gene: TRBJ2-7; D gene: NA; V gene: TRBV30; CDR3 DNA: TGTGCCTGGATGGTCCAGACTCACTACGAGCAGTACTTC; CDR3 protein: CAWMVQTHYEQYF
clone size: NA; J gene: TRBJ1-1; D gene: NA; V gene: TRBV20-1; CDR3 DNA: TGCAGTGCTAGAGACACGTCTCAAGCTTTCTTT; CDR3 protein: CSARDTSQAFF
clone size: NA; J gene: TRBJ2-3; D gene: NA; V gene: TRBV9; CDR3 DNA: TGTGCCAGCAGCGTAGGTAGTACAGGGTGGACAGATACGCAGTATTTT; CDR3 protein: CASSVGSTGWTDTQYF
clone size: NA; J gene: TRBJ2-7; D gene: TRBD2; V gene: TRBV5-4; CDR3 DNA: TGTGCCAGCAGCTTGGGCAGCGGGAGATTTAATTACGAGCAGTACTTC; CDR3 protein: CASSLGSGRFNYEQYF
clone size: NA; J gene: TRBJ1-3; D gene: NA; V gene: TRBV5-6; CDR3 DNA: TGTGCCAGCAGCTCGCTCCGGGGAAACACCATATATTTT; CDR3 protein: CASSSLRGNTIYF
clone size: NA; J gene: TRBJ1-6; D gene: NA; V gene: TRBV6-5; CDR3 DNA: TGTGCCAGCACCCAGGGTTCGGATAATTCACCCCTCCACTTT; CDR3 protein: CASTQGSDNSPLHF
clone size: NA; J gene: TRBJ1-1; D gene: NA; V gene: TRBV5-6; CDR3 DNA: TGTGCCAGCAGTCAGCGGGGGAACACTGAAGCTTTCTTT; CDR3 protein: CASSQRGNTEAFF
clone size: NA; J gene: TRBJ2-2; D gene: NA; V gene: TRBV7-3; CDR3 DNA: TGTGCCAGCTCTTACTCGGTGACCGGGGAGCTGTTTTTT; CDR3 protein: CASSYSVTGELFF
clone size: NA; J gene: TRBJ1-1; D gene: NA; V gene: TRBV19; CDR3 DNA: TGTGCCAGTAGTATGAAGGGCGGGAACACTGAAGCTTTCTTT; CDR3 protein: CASSMKGGNTEAFF
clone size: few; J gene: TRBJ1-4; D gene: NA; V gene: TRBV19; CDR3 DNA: TGTGCCAGTACCCTACATGAAAAACTGTTTTTT; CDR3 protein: CASTLHEKLFF
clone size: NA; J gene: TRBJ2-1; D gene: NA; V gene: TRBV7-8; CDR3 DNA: TGTGCCAGCAGCTTAGCTGTTGGCGGAACCTACAATGAGCAGTTCTTC; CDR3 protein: CASSLAVGGTYNEQFF
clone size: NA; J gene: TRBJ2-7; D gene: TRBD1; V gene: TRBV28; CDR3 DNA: TGTGCCAGCAGCCTTTCAAGGGGGCGGACATGGCAGTACTTC; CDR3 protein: CASSLSRGRTWQYF
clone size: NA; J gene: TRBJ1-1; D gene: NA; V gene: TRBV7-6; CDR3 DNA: TGTGCCAGCAGCTCACAGCAGAACACTGAAGCTTTCTTT; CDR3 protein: CASSSQQNTEAFF
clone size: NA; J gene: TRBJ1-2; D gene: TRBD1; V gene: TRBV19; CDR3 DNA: TGTGCCAGTAGGACAGGGAGCCTGGGCTACACCTTC; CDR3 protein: CASRTGSLGYTF
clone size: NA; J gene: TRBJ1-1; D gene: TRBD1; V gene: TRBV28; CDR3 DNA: TGTGCCAGCAGTCGGACAGGGGGCATGAACACTGAAGCTTTCTTT; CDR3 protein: CASSRTGGMNTEAFF
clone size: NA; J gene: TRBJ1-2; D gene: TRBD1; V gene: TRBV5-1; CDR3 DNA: TGCGCCAGCAGCTTGGGGGGACAGGGGTTCTATGGCTACACCTTC; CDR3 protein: CASSLGGQGFYGYTF
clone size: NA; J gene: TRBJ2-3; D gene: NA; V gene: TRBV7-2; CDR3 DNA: TGTGCCAGCAGCTTAGACCCGAGGGCGCAGTATTTT; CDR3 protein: CASSLDPRAQYF
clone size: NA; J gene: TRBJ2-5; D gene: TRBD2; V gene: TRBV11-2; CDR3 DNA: TGTGCCAGCAGCCCGAGCGGGGGCCAAGAGACCCAGTACTTC; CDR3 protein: CASSPSGGQETQYF
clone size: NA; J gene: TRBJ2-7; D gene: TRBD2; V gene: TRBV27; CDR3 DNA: TGTGCCAGCAGTCCCGCCGGAACTAGCGGCGAGCAGTACTTC; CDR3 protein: CASSPAGTSGEQYF
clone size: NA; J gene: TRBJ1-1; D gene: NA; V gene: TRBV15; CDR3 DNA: TGTGCCACCAGCAGAGGTTCAAACACTGAAGCTTTCTTT; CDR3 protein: CATSRGSNTEAFF
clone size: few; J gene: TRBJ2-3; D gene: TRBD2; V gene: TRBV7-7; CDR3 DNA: TGTGCTAGCAGCTTAGCGGGGGGGGATACAGATACGCAGTATTTT; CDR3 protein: CASSLAGGDTDTQYF
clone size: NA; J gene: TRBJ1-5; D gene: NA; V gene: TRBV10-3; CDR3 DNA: TGTGCCATCAGTGAAACAGGCCTCAGTCAGCCCCAGCATTTT; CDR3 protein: CAISETGLSQPQHF
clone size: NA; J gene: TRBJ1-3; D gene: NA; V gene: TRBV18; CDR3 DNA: TGTGCCAGCTCACCCCAGGGCTCTGGAAACACCATATATTTT; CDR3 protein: CASSPQGSGNTIYF
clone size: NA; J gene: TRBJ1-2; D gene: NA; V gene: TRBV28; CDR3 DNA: TGTGCCAGCAGTTTTTCGGGGGCCGGCTATGGCTACACCTTC; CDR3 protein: CASSFSGAGYGYTF
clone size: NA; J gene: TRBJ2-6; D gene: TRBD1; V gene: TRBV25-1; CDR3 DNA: TGTGCCAGCACCAGGGGGCACGGGGCCAACGTCCTGACTTTC; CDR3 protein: CASTRGHGANVLTF
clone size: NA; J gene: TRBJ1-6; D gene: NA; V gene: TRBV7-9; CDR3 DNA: TGTGCCAGCAGCTTTCGGGACGGAGCCCCTGGTGGATCACCCCTCCACTTT; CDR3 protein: CASSFRDGAPGGSPLHF
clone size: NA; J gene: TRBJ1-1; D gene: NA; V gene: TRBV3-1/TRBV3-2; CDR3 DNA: TGTGCCAGCAGCCCCCCTGGGGGGGAGAACACTGAAGCTTTCTTT; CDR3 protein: CASSPPGGENTEAFF
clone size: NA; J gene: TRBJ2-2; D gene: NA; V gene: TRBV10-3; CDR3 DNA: TGTGCCATCAGAAAACTAGGTGGGCACACCGGGGAGCTGTTTTTT; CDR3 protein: CAIRKLGGHTGELFF
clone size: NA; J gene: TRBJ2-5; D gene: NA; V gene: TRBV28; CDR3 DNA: TGTGCCAGCAGTCCCGCGGGGACACCTGAAGAGACCCAGTACTTC; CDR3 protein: CASSPAGTPEETQYF
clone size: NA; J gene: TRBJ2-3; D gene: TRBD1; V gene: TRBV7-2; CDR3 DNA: TGTGCCAGCAGCTTAGGCTCGCAGGGGGCTGGGAATACGCAGTATTTT; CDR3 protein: CASSLGSQGAGNTQYF
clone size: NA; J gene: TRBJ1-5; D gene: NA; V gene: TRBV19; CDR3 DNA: TGTGCCAGTAGTATTTACATCAATCAGCCCCAGCATTTT; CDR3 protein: CASSIYINQPQHF
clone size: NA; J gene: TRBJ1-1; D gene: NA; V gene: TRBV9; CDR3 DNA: TGTGCCAGCAGCGTAGCACACCTTCCCGGCGGGGGAAACACTGAAGCTTTCTTT; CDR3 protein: CASSVAHLPGGGNTEAFF
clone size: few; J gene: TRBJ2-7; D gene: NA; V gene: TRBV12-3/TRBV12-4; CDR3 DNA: TGTGCCAGCAGTTACGGGGGTAAACAGTACTTC; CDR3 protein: CASSYGGKQYF
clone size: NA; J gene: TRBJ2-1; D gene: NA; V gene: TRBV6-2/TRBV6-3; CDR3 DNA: TGTGCCAGCAGTTACATGGGAGCCTACAATGAGCAGTTCTTC; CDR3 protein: CASSYMGAYNEQFF
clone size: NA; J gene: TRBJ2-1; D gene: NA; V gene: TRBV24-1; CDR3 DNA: TGTGCCACCAGTGATTTAATGAACAACAATGAGCAGTTCTTC; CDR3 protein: CATSDLMNNNEQFF
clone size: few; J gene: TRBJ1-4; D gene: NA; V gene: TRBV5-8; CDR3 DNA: TGTGCCAGCAGCTTGGGAGGGTATGAAAAACTGTTTTTT; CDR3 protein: CASSLGGYEKLFF
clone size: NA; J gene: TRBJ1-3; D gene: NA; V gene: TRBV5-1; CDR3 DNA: TGCGCCAGCAGCCCGGGGGGCGGTGGAAACACCATATATTTT; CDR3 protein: CASSPGGGGNTIYF
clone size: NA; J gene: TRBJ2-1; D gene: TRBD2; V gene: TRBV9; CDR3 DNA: TGTGCCAGCAGCGTAGACACGCGGGGGAGCTGGAATGAGCAGTTCTTC; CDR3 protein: CASSVDTRGSWNEQFF
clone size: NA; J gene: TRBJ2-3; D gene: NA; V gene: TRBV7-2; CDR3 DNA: TGTGCCAGCAGCTTAGGGGGTGAGGCAGATACGCAGTATTTT; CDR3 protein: CASSLGGEADTQYF
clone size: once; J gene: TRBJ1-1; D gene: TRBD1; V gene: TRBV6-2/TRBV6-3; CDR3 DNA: TGTGCCAGCAGTGCACGGACAGGTCAAGTCCGGAACACTGAAGCTTTCTTT; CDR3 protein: CASSARTGQVRNTEAFF